One sample yielded the 22 T cell receptor beta chains listed below, sequenced in a study of blood T cell repertoires in COVID-19. Sequenced by immunoSEQ multiplex PCR; TCRdb stores in-frame clones only, minus some. The data hold under 350,000 clones, with under 90% observed a single time. The sample comprised PBMCs or T cells enriched from blood (not recorded which). All receptors come from a man under 40 who had recovered from COVID-19.

The CDR3 DNA is TGTGCCAGCAGTTTCCCAGGGGGCGAATCACCCCTCCACTTT. Translated, it gives CASSFPGGESPLHF. The J gene is TRBJ1-6, the V gene TRBV28; 8 bases match TRBD1. The CDR3 loop spans 14 amino acids. The V segment lost 3 bases and the J segment 10 bases; nucleotides outside the gene matches: 5. CDR1 and CDR2 (germline): MDHEN, SYDVKM.

This clone was counted once. The chain recombines TRBV18 with TRBJ2-1, with D maybe TRBD1 (6 bases). This CDR3 is built from 15 residues. The germline V gene encodes CDR1 KGHSH and CDR2 LQKENI. Trimming took off 8 bases at V and 4 bases at J, with 18 bases between the two ends. Here the CDR3 reads CASAKGGLSYNEQFF. The CDR3 nucleotides are TGTGCCAGCGCAAAAGGGGGTCTATCGTACAATGAGCAGTTCTTC.

The chain joins TRBV28 to TRBJ1-2; 7 bases are a match to TRBD1. The CDR3 totals 14 residues. CDR1 is MDHEN, CDR2 SYDVKM, per germline. J gave up 2 bases and V 4 bases, and 4 bases lay outside the gene matches. The CDR3 nucleotides are TGTGCCAGCAGTTCCCCGGGACAGAACTATGGCTACACCTTC. This codes for CASSSPGQNYGYTF.

This chain connects TRBV29-1 to TRBJ1-1, with 10 bases that match TRBD1. The CDR3 is 12 residues long. Trimming removed 2 bases from V and 13 bases from J; junction bases left unmatched: 7. CDR1 is SQVTM, CDR2 ANQGSEA, per germline. This CDR3 is CSVENPGTGVFF. CDR3 in DNA: TGCAGCGTTGAAAACCCCGGGACAGGGGTTTTCTTT.

V usage is TRBV5-4 and J usage is TRBJ2-7; TRBD2 matches 16 bases. Germline-derived CDR1 and CDR2 are SGHNT and YYREEE (reference sequence). V lost 4 bases, J lost 0 bases, and 4 bases stayed unmatched. CDR3 length: 17 residues. CDR3 nucleotide sequence: TGTGCCAGCAGCGGGGGACTAGCGGGAGGGAGCTCCTACGAGCAGTACTTC. Protein sequence: CASSGGLAGGSSYEQYF.

This chain uses TRBV28 with TRBJ2-7, with 10 positions matching TRBD1. The CDR3 loop spans 16 amino acids. The J segment lost 4 bases and the V segment lost 4 bases, leaving 10 bases of the junction unmatched. Per the germline V gene, CDR1 is MDHEN and CDR2 is SYDVKM. This chain's CDR3 is CASSSSGTGVGYEQYF. For the CDR3, the DNA is TGTGCCAGCAGTTCATCCGGGACAGGGGTCGGTTACGAGCAGTACTTC. Drawing the rest from reference TRBV28 and TRBJ2-7, the complete variable domain is DVKVTQSSRYLVKRTGEKVFLECVQDMDHENMFWYRQDPGLGLRLIYFSYDVKMKEKGDIPEGYSVSREKKERFSLILESASTNQTSMYLCASSSSGTGVGYEQYFGPGTRLTVT.

The gene calls are TRBV12-3 or TRBV12-4 and TRBJ2-7, with D maybe TRBD1 (6 bases). Trimming removed 7 bases from V and 4 bases from J, with 11 bases in between. The CDR3 contains 12 residues. CDR3 sequence: CASTGDTYEQYF. The CDR3, as DNA: TGTGCCAGCACCGGGGACACGTACGAGCAGTACTTC.

This clone was seen just once. V and J are TRBV5-1 and TRBJ2-7; D is perhaps TRBD2 (5 bases). The V gene's germline CDR1 is SGHRS and CDR2 YFSETQ. Deletions cut 1 base from V and 2 bases from J, with 10 bases between. The CDR3 contains 14 residues. The CDR3 is CASSLSPGTYEQYF. The CDR3 nucleotides read TGCGCCAGCAGCTTGAGTCCGGGAACCTACGAGCAGTACTTC.

This chain connects TRBV7-9 to TRBJ2-1; D may be TRBD2 (6 bases). The germline V gene has CDR1 SEHNR and CDR2 FQNEAQ (reference sequence). CDR3 length: 15 residues. V was shortened by 0 bases and J by 6 bases, with 12 bases between the two germline ends. CDR3 region: CASSLALEGRNEQFF. CDR3 nucleotide sequence: TGTGCCAGCAGCTTAGCGCTGGAGGGCCGCAATGAGCAGTTCTTC.

The genes are TRBV12-3 or TRBV12-4 and TRBJ1-5; tentative D call: TRBD1 (6 bases). Trimming pared 8 bases from V and 6 bases from J, leaving 14 bases between. The CDR3 spans 13 residues. CDR3 residues: CASRGGVGQPQHF. CDR3 DNA: TGTGCCAGCCGGGGGGGCGTAGGTCAGCCCCAGCATTTT.

The chain carries TRBV10-3 and TRBJ2-1, with 9 bases fitting TRBD1. The V segment lost 6 bases and the J segment 6 bases; nucleotides outside the gene matches: 15. This CDR3 comprises 17 residues. CDR1 is ENHRY and CDR2 is SYGVKD in the germline V gene. DNA for the CDR3: TGTGCCATCAGGAATCCTACCGGGACAGGGAGTTCCAATGAGCAGTTCTTC. This sequence encodes CAIRNPTGTGSSNEQFF.

The genes are TRBV14 and TRBJ1-6; 10 bases fit TRBD1. Germline V lookup: CDR1 SGHDN, CDR2 FVKESK. V lost 3 bases, J lost 8 bases, and 1 base stayed unmatched. The CDR3 is made up of 14 amino acids. The CDR3 protein is CASSQGQGYSPLHF. The CDR3 DNA is TGTGCCAGCAGCCAGGGACAGGGGTATTCACCCCTCCACTTT.

The V gene is TRBV7-2, the J gene TRBJ2-7, with TRBD2 as a possible D gene (5 bases). Germline CDR1 is SGHTA and CDR2 is FQGNSA. The CDR3 runs 13 residues. This chain's CDR3 is CAGSEGSGYEQYF. Here the CDR3 DNA reads TGTGCGGGCTCCGAGGGCTCCGGCTACGAGCAGTACTTC.

V gene TRBV13 combines with J gene TRBJ2-1; possibly TRBD1 for D (6 bases). The CDR3 consists of 15 residues. Germline CDR1 is PRHDT and CDR2 is FYEKMQ (reference sequence). Trimming left V 4 bases short and J 2 bases short, with 12 bases between. CDR3 amino acids: CASSSGDTAYNEQFF. The CDR3 bases are TGTGCCAGCAGCTCCGGGGACACTGCCTACAATGAGCAGTTCTTC.

V and J are TRBV14 and TRBJ1-1; TRBD1 matches 10 bases. Germline assignment: CDR1 SGHDN and CDR2 FVKESK. The CDR3 length is 16 residues. Trimming took 4 bases from V and 2 from J; bases not matched to a gene: 7. The CDR3 region is CASSRTGGVRNTEAFF. In DNA, the CDR3 is TGTGCCAGCAGCCGGACAGGGGGTGTTAGAAACACTGAAGCTTTCTTT.

The V call is TRBV29-1, the J call TRBJ1-2; D is possibly TRBD1 (6 bases). The V gene's germline CDR1 is SQVTM and CDR2 ANQGSEA. The CDR3 consists of 15 residues. Trimming left V 8 bases short and J 4 bases short, with 23 bases between. CDR3 in amino acids: CSSQGTGGGAYGYTF. The CDR3 coding sequence is TGCAGCTCCCAGGGGACCGGGGGGGGCGCCTATGGCTACACCTTC.

The chain is built from TRBV19 and TRBJ2-7; TRBD2 matches 10 bases. V shed 3 bases, J shed 6 bases, and the junction held 11 bases outside the gene matches. The CDR3 is 16 amino acids. The germline V gene encodes CDR1 LNHDA and CDR2 SQIVND (reference sequence). The CDR3 loop reads CASSMDPLAGLLEQYF. CDR3 DNA sequence: TGTGCCAGTAGTATGGACCCACTAGCGGGATTACTCGAGCAGTACTTC.

This clone was counted once. The chain employs TRBV20-1 and TRBJ1-2; 9 positions match TRBD1. Germline V gene data show CDR1 as DFQATT and CDR2 as SNEGSKA (reference sequence). This CDR3 contains 15 residues. After removal of 3 bases from V and 3 bases from J, the junction contained 8 bases not matched to a gene. The CDR3 DNA follows: TGCAGTGCTAGTCAGACAGGGGGACAGTACTATGGCTACACCTTC. It codes for CSASQTGGQYYGYTF.

Of note for this clone: The sample holds other DNA sequences that translate to the same CDR3. The V gene is TRBV18, the J gene TRBJ2-5; a weak D match, TRBD2 (6 bases). V was shortened by 3 bases and J by 1 base, with 6 bases between the two germline ends. Looked up from germline, CDR1 is KGHSH and CDR2 is LQKENI. This CDR3 is built from 13 residues. The CDR3 bases are TGTGCCAGCTCACCGGGACTCCAAGAGACCCAGTACTTC. Its protein product is CASSPGLQETQYF.

This sequence joins TRBV12-3 or TRBV12-4 and TRBJ2-7; TRBD1 aligns across 8 bases. This CDR3 has 12 residues. V was clipped by 6 bases and J by 3 bases; unmatched bases: 1. The CDR3 loop reads CASSGQGYEQYF. The CDR3 DNA sequence: TGTGCCAGCAGCGGACAGGGCTACGAGCAGTACTTC.

This rearrangement joins TRBV6-1 to TRBJ2-7; 7 nucleotides agree with TRBD2. CDR3 length: 15 residues. Germline V gene sequence: CDR1 MNHNS, CDR2 SASEGT. Germline trimming cut 3 bases from V and 4 bases from J; bases unmatched to any gene: 9. CDR3 sequence: CASSEQGGAGYEQYF. The CDR3 DNA reads as TGTGCCAGCAGTGAGCAGGGAGGGGCTGGTTACGAGCAGTACTTC.

The J gene is TRBJ2-7, the V gene TRBV20-1, with D unresolved. Germline-derived CDR1 and CDR2 are DFQATT and SNEGSKA (reference sequence). The CDR3 runs 11 residues. Trimming took 3 bases from V and 4 from J, leaving 7 bases between them. The CDR3 spells CSASLEYEQYF. The CDR3 DNA reads TGCAGTGCTAGTCTAGAGTACGAGCAGTACTTC.